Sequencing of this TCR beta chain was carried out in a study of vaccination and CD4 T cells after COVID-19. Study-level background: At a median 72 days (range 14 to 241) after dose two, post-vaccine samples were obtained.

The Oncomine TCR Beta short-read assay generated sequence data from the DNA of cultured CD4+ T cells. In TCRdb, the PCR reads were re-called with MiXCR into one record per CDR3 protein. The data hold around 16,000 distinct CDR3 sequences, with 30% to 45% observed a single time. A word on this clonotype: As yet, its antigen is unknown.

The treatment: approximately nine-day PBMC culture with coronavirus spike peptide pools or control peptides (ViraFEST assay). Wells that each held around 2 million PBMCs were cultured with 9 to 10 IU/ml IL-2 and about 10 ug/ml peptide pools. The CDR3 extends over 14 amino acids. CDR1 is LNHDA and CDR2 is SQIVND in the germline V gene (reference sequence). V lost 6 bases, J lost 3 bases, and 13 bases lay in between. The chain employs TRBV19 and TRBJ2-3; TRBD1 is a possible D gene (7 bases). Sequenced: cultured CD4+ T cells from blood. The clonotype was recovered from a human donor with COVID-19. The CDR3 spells CASRDQGGTDTQYF. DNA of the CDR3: TGTGCCAGTAGAGACCAGGGGGGAACAGATACGCAGTATTTT.